This TCR beta chain is drawn from a study of shared clonotypes between healthy human individuals. Assay: immunoSEQ multiplex PCR; the TCRdb copy retains only in-frame clones and omits some. The sample includes about 1,800,000 clones, approximately 94% seen only once; the top ten take less than 1.5%. Naive CD8 cells lacked CD45RO, underwent positive selection for CCR7 and left out terminally differentiated effector memory CD45RA+ cells. The CDR3 has 14 residues. Germline V lookup: CDR1 MGHRA, CDR2 YSYEKL. Trimming stripped 4 bases from V and 3 bases from J, with 13 bases between. This sequence joins TRBV4-1 and TRBJ2-7, with D hard to call. Sequenced material: naive CD8+ T cells sorted from blood. This TCR was sampled from a man in his late teens or twenties in good health. The CDR3 is CASSPSESFYEQYF. The DNA for the CDR3 is TGCGCCAGCAGCCCTTCTGAATCATTCTACGAGCAGTACTTC.